These 17 T cell receptor beta chains came from one sample sequenced in a study of blood T cell repertoires in COVID-19. Clones were read by immunoSEQ multiplex PCR, and TCRdb kept only the in-frame ones, dropping some. The sample includes roughly 300,000 clones, roughly 85% of them seen just once. Sequenced material: PBMCs or T cells enriched from blood (not recorded which). Every receptor here comes from a woman aged 25 to 39 who had recovered from COVID-19.

CDR3 in DNA: TGTGCCAGCAGCGCGCTTGACAGGCCTAATGAAAAACTGTTTTTT. Amino acid sequence: CASSALDRPNEKLFF. The V and J genes are TRBV5-6 and TRBJ1-4; TRBD1 is a possible D gene (6 bases). The CDR3 is 15 amino acids. The germline gives CDR1 SGHDT, CDR2 YYEEEE. V lost 4 bases, J lost 3 bases, and 13 bases lay in between.

The chain is built from TRBV29-1 and TRBJ2-7, with 10 positions matching TRBD1. V was pared by 6 bases and J by 2 bases, with 10 bases of the junction left unmatched. The CDR3 extends over 15 amino acids. CDR1 is SQVTM and CDR2 is ANQGSEA in the germline V gene. This CDR3 is CSVLNPGQGPYEQYF. Here the CDR3 DNA reads TGCAGCGTCCTGAACCCGGGACAGGGGCCCTACGAGCAGTACTTC.

This chain uses TRBV18 with TRBJ2-5; possible D gene TRBD1, 5 bases. Trimming cost V 4 bases and J 1 base, with 7 bases left between them. This CDR3 has 13 amino acids. The germline gives CDR1 KGHSH, CDR2 LQKENI. In DNA, the CDR3 is TGTGCCAGCTCACTTGACAGCCAAGAGACCCAGTACTTC. It yields the protein CASSLDSQETQYF.

The chain links TRBV14 to TRBJ1-1; D not certain. Germline-derived CDR1 and CDR2 are SGHDN and FVKESK. The length of the CDR3 is 12 residues. Trimming stripped 4 bases from V and 3 bases from J, with 6 bases between. CDR3 residues: CASSPVYTEAFF. CDR3 nucleotide sequence: TGTGCCAGCAGCCCCGTATACACTGAAGCTTTCTTT. The variable domain in full, completed from reference TRBV14 and TRBJ1-1, reads EAGVTQFPSHSVIEKGQTVTLRCDPISGHDNLYWYRRVMGKEIKFLLHFVKESKQDESGMPNNRFLAERTGGTYSTLKVQPAELEDSGVYFCASSPVYTEAFFGQGTRLTVV.

The chain links TRBV18 to TRBJ1-6; 7 bases fit TRBD1. This CDR3 has 16 amino acids. Per germline, CDR1 KGHSH and CDR2 LQKENI. V lost 1 base, J lost 6 bases, and 6 bases stayed unmatched. Here the CDR3 reads CASSPRTGTANSPLHF. The CDR3 DNA follows: TGTGCCAGCTCACCACGGACCGGGACAGCTAATTCACCCCTCCACTTT.

In nucleotides, the CDR3 is TGTGCCAGTAGTACCAGGGACACCTACGAGCAGTACTTC. It codes for CASSTRDTYEQYF. The chain recombines TRBV19 with TRBJ2-7, with a tentative D call TRBD1 (6 bases). Germline CDR1 reads LNHDA; CDR2 reads SQIVND (reference sequence). The CDR3 loop spans 13 amino acids. The ends were cut back, 4 bases at V and 2 bases at J, with 9 bases in the middle.

The chain recombines TRBV4-1 with TRBJ2-7, with a tentative D call TRBD1 (6 bases). The germline gives CDR1 MGHRA, CDR2 YSYEKL. This CDR3 comprises 14 residues. Trimming took off 4 bases at V and 3 bases at J, with 13 bases between the two ends. The CDR3 DNA reads as TGCGCCAGCAGCCCCACCACAGGGTTCTACGAGCAGTACTTC. Its translation is CASSPTTGFYEQYF.

The rearrangement uses TRBV4-3 and TRBJ1-1, with D hard to call. The CDR3 covers 15 residues. Trimming removed 1 base from V and 2 bases from J, with 11 bases in between. Germline CDR1 reads LGHNA; CDR2 reads YSLEER. The CDR3 DNA is TGCGCCAGCAGCCAAGCGGTGACACCCAACACTGAAGCTTTCTTT. Translated: CASSQAVTPNTEAFF.

This clone was seen a few times. V gene TRBV5-1 combines with J gene TRBJ1-1; 7 bases fit TRBD1. Germline V lookup: CDR1 SGHRS, CDR2 YFSETQ. Trimming took 5 bases from V and 1 from J; bases not matched to a gene: 5. The CDR3 is made up of 14 amino acids. The CDR3 DNA sequence: TGCGCCAGCAGTCAACAGGGGAGGAACACTGAAGCTTTCTTT. Its translation: CASSQQGRNTEAFF.

This clone was detected once. The chain couples TRBV7-3 to TRBJ2-1; 12 bases agree with TRBD2. Germline V gene data show CDR1 as SGHTA and CDR2 as FQGTGA. V gave up 5 bases and J gave up 8 bases; unmatched junction bases: 4. The CDR3 covers 14 residues. CDR3 protein: CASSLAGGPHEQFF. The CDR3 nucleotides read TGTGCCAGCAGCCTAGCGGGGGGGCCGCATGAGCAGTTCTTC.

The chain employs TRBV29-1 and TRBJ2-7; 9 nucleotides align to TRBD1. J lost 4 bases, V lost 7 bases, and 8 bases had no gene match. Germline V lookup: CDR1 SQVTM, CDR2 ANQGSEA. This CDR3 is built from 13 residues. CDR3 bases: TGCAGCGCCAGACCGGGACAGGGTTACGAGCAGTACTTC. Amino acid sequence: CSARPGQGYEQYF.

The CDR3 DNA reads as TGTGCCATTCGGTCCGGGACAGACACAGATACGCAGTATTTT. It encodes CAIRSGTDTDTQYF. J is TRBJ2-3 and V is TRBV10-3; 7 bases are a match to TRBD1. The junction had 8 bases not matched to a gene; V was cut back by 9 bases and J by 2 bases. Germline lookup yields CDR1 ENHRY and CDR2 SYGVKD. This CDR3 has 14 residues.

V usage is TRBV10-3 and J usage is TRBJ1-3; D is unresolved. Germline V gives CDR1 ENHRY, CDR2 SYGVKD. The CDR3 sequence is 12 residues long. Trimming removed 6 bases from V and 3 bases from J, with 6 bases in between. CDR3 sequence: CAISPGGNTIYF. In DNA, the CDR3 is TGTGCCATCAGCCCCGGTGGAAACACCATATATTTT.

V gene TRBV25-1 combines with J gene TRBJ1-2; 9 bases map to TRBD1. The CDR3 extends over 16 amino acids. The V segment lost 1 base and the J segment 3 bases; nucleotides outside the gene matches: 6. In germline, CDR1 is MGHDK, CDR2 SYGVNS. The CDR3 nucleotides are TGTGCCAGCAGTGAATCCGGGACAGGGACCCACTATGGCTACACCTTC. It codes for CASSESGTGTHYGYTF.

This sequence joins TRBV6-2 or TRBV6-3 and TRBJ2-1; 9 bases are a match to TRBD1. The CDR3 is 15 amino acids. Germline CDR1 and CDR2: MNHEY and SVGEGT. V trimming: 4 bases; J trimming: 4 bases; junction bases outside the gene matches: 5. CDR3 nucleotide sequence: TGTGCCAGCAGTTCGGGACAGGGCAAATACAATGAGCAGTTCTTC. Protein product: CASSSGQGKYNEQFF.

With regard to this clone: Other DNA sequences in this sample translate to the same CDR3. The chain couples TRBV7-3 to TRBJ1-2; 10 nucleotides agree with TRBD1. The CDR3 contains 14 residues. Trimming removed 4 bases from V and 2 bases from J; junction bases left unmatched: 1. Germline values: CDR1 SGHTA, CDR2 FQGTGA. The CDR3 is CASSSGQGNYGYTF. The CDR3 bases are TGTGCCAGCAGCTCGGGACAGGGGAACTATGGCTACACCTTC.

About this clone: Other DNA sequences from this sample encode an identical CDR3 as well. The chain has TRBV19 and TRBJ1-3; D unresolved. The ends were cut back, 3 bases at V and 0 bases at J, with 6 bases in the middle. This CDR3 has 14 amino acids. Germline V gene data show CDR1 as LNHDA and CDR2 as SQIVND (reference sequence). The CDR3 bases are TGTGCCAGTAGTATGTCAGGCTCTGGAAACACCATATATTTT. It yields the protein CASSMSGSGNTIYF.